Listed below are T cell receptor beta chains from one sample, sequenced in a study of T cell repertoires in cytomegalovirus infection. TCRdb independently ran MiXCR on the reads; one entry per CDR3 protein. The table shows about 680,000 distinct CDR3 sequences, with less than 25% occurring only once. Sequenced: CD8+ T cells from PBMCs. The receptors originated from a human donor in good health (CMV status not recorded). Some clones in this sample may be carry-over from other donors' samples. Each CDR3 is given with its conserved first and last residue. A D gene is named only where the DNA matches it firmly. Clone size appears in some rows only: once, few, many, or a class for an expanded clone.

d_call	v_call	clone_size	j_call	cdr3_nt	cdr3_aa
.	TRBV9	.	TRBJ2-6	TGTGCCAGCAGCGTAGCGCCTAAAGGGGCTGGGGCCAACGTCCTGACTTTC	CASSVAPKGAGANVLTF
TRBD1	TRBV6-5	.	TRBJ2-7	TGTGCCAGCAGGGGACTCAACTCCGGGACAGGGCACAACGAGCAGTACTTC	CASRGLNSGTGHNEQYF
.	TRBV20-1	few	TRBJ2-7	TGCAGTGCTAGAGATGAGACAGAGCGCGGCGAGCAGTACTTC	CSARDETERGEQYF
TRBD2	TRBV7-2	many	TRBJ2-1	TGTGCCAGCAGCCAGGGAAGCGGGGGGGCGATGTACAATGAGCAGTTCTTC	CASSQGSGGAMYNEQFF
.	TRBV7-9	few	TRBJ2-7	TGTGCCAGCAGTGGGGGGACAGCAACCTACGAGCAGTACTTC	CASSGGTATYEQYF
TRBD1	TRBV7-9	many	TRBJ2-5	TGTGCCAGCGACCTCAAGGGACAGGGTAGGCCAGAGACCCAGTACTTC	CASDLKGQGRPETQYF
TRBD2	TRBV2	few	TRBJ2-3	TGTGCCAGCAACTTACGACTAGCGGGGAGCACAGATACGCAGTATTTT	CASNLRLAGSTDTQYF
.	TRBV6-6	.	TRBJ2-7	TGTGCCAGCAGTTACGGGGCAAACCTCTACGAGCAGTACTTC	CASSYGANLYEQYF
TRBD2	TRBV7-2	many	TRBJ2-1	TGTGCCAGCAGCCCCCTGGACGGGGGGGCCCCTCAGCAGTTCTTC	CASSPLDGGAPQQFF
.	TRBV7-3	many	TRBJ2-5	TGTGCCAGCAGCCCCTCGAGGACCTCAGAGACCCAGTACTTC	CASSPSRTSETQYF
TRBD1	TRBV28	many	TRBJ1-2	TGTGCCAGCAGTATCCTTGGGACAGGGGGCTATGGCTACACCTTC	CASSILGTGGYGYTF
TRBD2	TRBV20-1	.	TRBJ2-5	TGCAGTGCTTCCAGCGGGGGGGCCTGGAGTTGGCAAGAGACCCAGTACTTC	CSASSGGAWSWQETQYF
.	TRBV29-1	.	TRBJ1-1	TGCAGCGGCACACAACTAGGGGACACTGAAGCTTTCTTT	CSGTQLGDTEAFF
.	TRBV5-1	.	TRBJ1-1	TGCGCCAGCAGCTTGCTAAGGGTGAGACCTACTGAAGCTTTCTTT	CASSLLRVRPTEAFF
.	TRBV28	.	TRBJ1-5	TGTGCCAGCTGTTTTTTAGGGGCAAATCAGCCCCAGCATTTT	CASCFLGANQPQHF
.	TRBV27	.	TRBJ1-5	TGTGCCAGCAGTTTAGGGATGGGAAATCAGCCCCAGCATTTT	CASSLGMGNQPQHF
.	TRBV28	.	TRBJ2-2	TGTGCCAGCAGTTTGAGACAACCCACCGGGGAGCTGTTTTTT	CASSLRQPTGELFF
.	TRBV19	.	TRBJ1-5	TGTGCCAGTAGTATAAGTGGGGGACGACAGCCCCAGCATTTT	CASSISGGRQPQHF
.	TRBV7-9	.	TRBJ2-1	TGTGCCAGCAGCCTCGACACCCCATTGGAGCAGTTCTTC	CASSLDTPLEQFF
TRBD1	TRBV6-5	few	TRBJ2-5	TGTGCCAGCAGCCCAGGACAGGCTACTGTGGAGACCCAGTACTTC	CASSPGQATVETQYF
.	TRBV28	.	TRBJ1-4	TGTGCCAGCAGTTTGTCCGGCAGCCAGGCCCTAGAACTGTTTTTT	CASSLSGSQALELFF
TRBD1	TRBV5-5	few	TRBJ1-6	TGTGCCAGCAGCCTGGGACAGACTAATTCACCCCTCCACTTT	CASSLGQTNSPLHF
TRBD1	TRBV2	.	TRBJ2-2	TGTGCCAGCAGTGGGCCGGGACAGGATAACACCGGGGAGCTGTTTTTT	CASSGPGQDNTGELFF
TRBD1	TRBV20-1	.	TRBJ2-2	TGCAGTGCTAGACCCGGGACAGCGAACACCGGGGAGCTGTTTTTT	CSARPGTANTGELFF
TRBD1	TRBV2	few	TRBJ2-5	TGTGCCAGCTGGACAGGGGGCCAAGAGACCCAGTACTTC	CASWTGGQETQYF
TRBD1	TRBV7-6	many	TRBJ1-2	TGTGCCAGCAGCCCCTCAGGGGGTCAGGACTATGGCTACACCTTC	CASSPSGGQDYGYTF
.	TRBV7-9	many	TRBJ2-1	TGTGCCAGCAGTTTGCCCGGACGTTCTTACAATGAGCAGTTCTTC	CASSLPGRSYNEQFF
.	TRBV6-5	many	TRBJ1-1	TGTGCCAGCAGTTACTCGGGATTTAACACTGAAGCTTTCTTT	CASSYSGFNTEAFF
TRBD2	TRBV15	.	TRBJ2-2	TGTGCCACCAGCTCTAAGCGGGGGGGCCTTTCCGGGGAGCTGTTTTTT	CATSSKRGGLSGELFF
.	TRBV28	.	TRBJ2-1	TGTGCCAGCAGTTTCAGCGAATTTTACAATGAGCAGTTCTTC	CASSFSEFYNEQFF